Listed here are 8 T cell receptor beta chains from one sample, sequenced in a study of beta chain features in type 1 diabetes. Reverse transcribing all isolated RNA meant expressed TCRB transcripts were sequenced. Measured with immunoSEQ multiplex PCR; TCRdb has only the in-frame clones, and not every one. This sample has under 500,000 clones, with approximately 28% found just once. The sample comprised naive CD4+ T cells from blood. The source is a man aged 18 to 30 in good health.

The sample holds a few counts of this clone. The CDR3 here is CAWSGRNEQFF. The CDR3 bases are TGTGCCTGGAGTGGAAGAAATGAGCAGTTCTTC. This chain links TRBV30 with TRBJ2-1; D is unresolved. Germline assignment: CDR1 GTSNPN and CDR2 SVGIG (reference sequence). V was trimmed by 1 base and J by 7 bases, leaving 5 bases between them. The CDR3 sequence is 11 residues long.

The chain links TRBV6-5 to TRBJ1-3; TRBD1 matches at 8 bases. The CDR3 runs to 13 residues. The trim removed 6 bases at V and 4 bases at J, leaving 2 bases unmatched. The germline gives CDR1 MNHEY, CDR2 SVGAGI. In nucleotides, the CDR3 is TGTGCCAGCAGCCGGGACAGGGGAAACACCATATATTTT. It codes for CASSRDRGNTIYF.

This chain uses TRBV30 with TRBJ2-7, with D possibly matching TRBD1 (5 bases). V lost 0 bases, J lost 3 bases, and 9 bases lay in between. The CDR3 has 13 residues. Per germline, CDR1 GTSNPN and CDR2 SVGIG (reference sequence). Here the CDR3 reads CAWSVRQNYEQYF. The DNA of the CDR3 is TGTGCCTGGAGTGTTAGACAGAACTACGAGCAGTACTTC. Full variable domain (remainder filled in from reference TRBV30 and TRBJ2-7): SQTIHQWPATLVQPVGSPLSLECTVEGTSNPNLYWYRQAAGRGLQLLFYSVGIGQISSEVPQNLSASRPQDRQFILSSKKLLLSDSGFYLCAWSVRQNYEQYFGPGTRLTVT.

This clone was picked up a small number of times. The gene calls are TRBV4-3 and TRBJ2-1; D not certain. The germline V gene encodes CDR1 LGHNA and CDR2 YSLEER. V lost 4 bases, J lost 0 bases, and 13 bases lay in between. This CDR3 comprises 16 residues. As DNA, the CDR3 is TGCGCCAGCAGCCCACTTGTCACCAGCTCCTACAATGAGCAGTTCTTC. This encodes CASSPLVTSSYNEQFF.

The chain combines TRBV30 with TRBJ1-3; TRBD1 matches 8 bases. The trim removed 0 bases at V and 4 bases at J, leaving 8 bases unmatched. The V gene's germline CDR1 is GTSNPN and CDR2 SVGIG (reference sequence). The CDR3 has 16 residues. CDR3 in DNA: TGTGCCTGGAGTGTAGGTGGGACAGGCGACGGAAACACCATATATTTT. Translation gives CAWSVGGTGDGNTIYF.

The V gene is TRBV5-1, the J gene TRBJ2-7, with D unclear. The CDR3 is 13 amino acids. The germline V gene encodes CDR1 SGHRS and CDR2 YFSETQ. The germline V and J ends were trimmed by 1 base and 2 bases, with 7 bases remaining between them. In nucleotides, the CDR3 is TGCGCCAGCAGCTTGTACCTTCCCTACGAGCAGTACTTC. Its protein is CASSLYLPYEQYF.

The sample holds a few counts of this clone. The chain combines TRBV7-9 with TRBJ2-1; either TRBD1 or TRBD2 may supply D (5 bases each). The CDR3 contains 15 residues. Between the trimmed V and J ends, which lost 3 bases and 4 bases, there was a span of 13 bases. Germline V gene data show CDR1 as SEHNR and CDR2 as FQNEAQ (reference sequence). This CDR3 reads CASSFGTGAYNEQFF. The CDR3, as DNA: TGTGCCAGCAGCTTCGGGACCGGAGCATACAATGAGCAGTTCTTC.

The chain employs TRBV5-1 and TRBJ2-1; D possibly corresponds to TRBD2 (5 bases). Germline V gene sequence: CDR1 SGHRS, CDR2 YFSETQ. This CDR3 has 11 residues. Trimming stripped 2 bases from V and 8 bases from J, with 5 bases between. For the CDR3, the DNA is TGCGCCAGCAGCTTCGGGGATGAGCAGTTCTTC. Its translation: CASSFGDEQFF.